This TCR beta chain was retrieved from a study of T cells expressing NK-cell markers. Looking at the study overall: Seven donors tested HCMV-seropositive and one tested seronegative among the eight sequenced.

TCRdb derives one entry per CDR3 protein from the 5' RACE reads, leaving out DNA. The table for this sample gives 500,000 to 700,000 distinct CDR3 sequences. Of note for this clonotype: Its antigen is not identified.

Whole-study findings and limits: It is unclear if expanded NKG2C-expressing clones target HCMV antigens. Dominant NKG2C+ clonotypes were found to form roughly 1.0-7.0% of CD8+ T cells in over five donors.

The sequencing sample was made of blood T cells: a sorted CD56 or NKG2C T cell subset, CD4+ or CD8+ T cells, or bulk PBMC T cells (not recorded which). The source of this sequence is a man aged 18 to 35 in good health.

CDR3 residues: CSGATGTGAYEQYF. The V and J genes are TRBV29-1 and TRBJ2-7; TCRdb lists TRBD1, though no DNA is available to test this call. Germline lookup yields CDR1 SQVTM and CDR2 ANQGSEA. The CDR3 has 14 amino acids.